The 32 T cell receptor beta chains listed next were all sequenced from one sample in a study of cytomegalovirus exposure and HLA in healthy donors. Use of 60 Vbeta and 13 Jbeta primers characterized the PCR. Using immunoSEQ multiplex PCR, the repertoire was profiled, and TCRdb retains in-frame clones only, with some absent. The data show approximately 100,000 clones, approximately 73% seen once. Material for sequencing was PBMCs. These receptor sequences come from a man aged 40-49 years in good health and CMV-seronegative.

The chain recombines TRBV18 with TRBJ1-2, with D tentatively TRBD1 (5 bases). This CDR3 has 13 amino acids. The ends were cut back, 3 bases at V and 3 bases at J, with 8 bases in the middle. The germline gives CDR1 KGHSH, CDR2 LQKENI. As DNA, the CDR3 is TGTGCCAGCTCACCGGGCAGGGACTATGGCTACACCTTC. As protein: CASSPGRDYGYTF.

This chain links TRBV4-1 with TRBJ1-5; 7 nucleotides line up with TRBD1. Per the germline V gene, CDR1 is MGHRA and CDR2 is YSYEKL. V gave up 8 bases and J gave up 0 bases; unmatched junction bases: 16. The CDR3 runs 18 residues. For the CDR3, the DNA is TGCGCCAGCTCAGGGGGTAAGGCAGGGACCCATAGCAATCAGCCCCAGCATTTT. Translated, it gives CASSGGKAGTHSNQPQHF.

The chain employs TRBV7-2 and TRBJ2-7; TRBD1 agrees at 10 bases. The germline CDR1 and CDR2 sequences are SGHTA and FQGNSA. The V gene end was trimmed by 5 bases and the J gene end by 5 bases; junction bases not matched to a gene: 18. CDR3 length: 18 residues. The CDR3 reads CASSLDRGDASWGNEQYF. The CDR3 bases are TGTGCCAGCAGCCTGGACAGGGGGGACGCTAGTTGGGGTAACGAGCAGTACTTC.

This clone was seen only a few times. The chain couples TRBV2 to TRBJ1-1; no clear D gene. The CDR3 runs to 14 residues. CDR1 SNHLY and CDR2 FYNNEI come from the germline V gene. Trimming removed 3 bases at V and 1 base at J, with 9 bases between. CDR3 sequence (DNA): TGTGCCAGCAGTGACAGGTTTCCGAACACTGAAGCTTTCTTT. This sequence encodes CASSDRFPNTEAFF.

In nucleotides, the CDR3 is TGTGCCAGTAGTATCAACGGACAGCACGATCATTCACCCCTCCACTTT. Protein product: CASSINGQHDHSPLHF. The V call is TRBV19, the J call TRBJ1-6, with a possible D match to TRBD1 (6 bases). Germline V gene sequence: CDR1 LNHDA, CDR2 SQIVND (reference sequence). V was cut by 3 bases and J by 8 bases, with 17 bases left in between. The CDR3 is 16 amino acids.

The V and J genes are TRBV5-8 and TRBJ1-5; tentative D call: TRBD1 (5 bases). CDR3 length: 15 residues. Trimming pared 9 bases from V and 3 bases from J, leaving 19 bases between. CDR1 is SGHTS, CDR2 YDEGEE, per germline. This CDR3 is CATSWGGTYNQPQHF. Here the CDR3 DNA reads TGTGCCACTTCGTGGGGGGGAACCTACAATCAGCCCCAGCATTTT.

This chain joins TRBV15 and TRBJ1-2; 7 nucleotides align to TRBD1. Germline CDR1 LNHNV, CDR2 YYDKDF (reference sequence). This CDR3 comprises 12 residues. The V and J ends lost 0 bases and 13 bases, in that order; junction bases with no gene match: 5. The CDR3 DNA reads TGTGCCACCAGCAGAGATAAGGCAGGGGGCACCTTC. Translated, it gives CATSRDKAGGTF.

CDR3 loop: CATSLLGGGTGELFF. For the CDR3, the DNA is TGTGCCACCAGCCTTCTAGGGGGAGGGACCGGGGAGCTGTTTTTT. The chain uses TRBV15 and TRBJ2-2, with a tentative D call TRBD2 (7 bases). The CDR3 sequence is 15 residues long. With 5 bases removed from V and 5 bases from J, the gap between germline ends came to 15 bases. Per germline, CDR1 LNHNV and CDR2 YYDKDF (reference sequence).

This sequence joins TRBV5-6 and TRBJ1-6; no firm D call. The V gene lost 0 bases and the J gene lost 1 base, with 11 bases spanning the gap. Germline loops: CDR1 SGHDT, CDR2 YYEEEE. This CDR3 spans 17 amino acids. CDR3 DNA: TGTGCCAGCAGCTTGGGGCCCGGGAAGTCCTATAATTCACCCCTCCACTTT. Translated, it gives CASSLGPGKSYNSPLHF. The whole variable domain, remainder taken from reference TRBV5-6 and TRBJ1-6, is DAGVTQSPTHLIKTRGQQVTLRCSPKSGHDTVSWYQQALGQGPQFIFQYYEEEERQRGNFPDRFSGHQFPNYSSELNVNALLLGDSALYLCASSLGPGKSYNSPLHFGNGTRLTVT.

The J gene is TRBJ1-4, the V gene TRBV28, with 10 bases aligning to TRBD1. J lost 4 bases, V lost 4 bases, and 6 bases had no gene match. From germline, CDR1 is MDHEN and CDR2 SYDVKM. There are 16 residues in the CDR3. The CDR3 reads CASSSLTGGVNEKLFF. CDR3 sequence (DNA): TGTGCCAGCAGTTCCCTGACAGGGGGCGTTAATGAAAAACTGTTTTTT.

This clone was picked up a small number of times. V gene TRBV6-5 combines with J gene TRBJ2-2; maybe TRBD1 (5 bases). This CDR3 has 16 amino acids. Between the trimmed V and J ends, which lost 0 bases and 7 bases, there was a span of 15 bases. Germline values: CDR1 MNHEY, CDR2 SVGAGI. The CDR3 region is CASSYSFTGTGGELFF. CDR3 nucleotides: TGTGCCAGCAGTTACTCATTCACAGGAACCGGCGGGGAGCTGTTTTTT.

The chain combines TRBV7-3 with TRBJ2-3, with no clear D. Trimming cost V 8 bases and J 2 bases, with 11 bases left between them. The V gene's germline CDR1 is SGHTA and CDR2 FQGTGA. The CDR3 has 13 residues. The CDR3 DNA reads TGTGCCAGCGCTAGAGGTTCCACAGATACGCAGTATTTT. Protein: CASARGSTDTQYF.

J is TRBJ2-4 and V is TRBV7-2; 16 nucleotides align to TRBD2. The V and J ends lost 2 bases and 4 bases, in that order; junction bases with no gene match: 8. The CDR3 consists of 19 residues. Germline V CDR1 and CDR2: SGHTA, FQGNSA. The CDR3 coding sequence is TGTGCCAGCAGCTTATACGCGGGACTAGCGGGGGGGCCGAAAAACATTCAGTACTTC. It yields the protein CASSLYAGLAGGPKNIQYF.

This chain links TRBV6-5 with TRBJ2-7; D uncertain. The CDR3 is made up of 13 amino acids. The germline V and J ends were trimmed by 5 bases and 0 bases, with 8 bases remaining between them. The germline V gene has CDR1 MNHEY and CDR2 SVGAGI. The CDR3 coding sequence is TGTGCCAGCAGTAAACGGAGCTCCTACGAGCAGTACTTC. Amino acids: CASSKRSSYEQYF.

The rearrangement joins TRBV19 to TRBJ2-3; 8 bases match TRBD1. The CDR3 extends over 12 amino acids. J was trimmed by 5 bases and V by 6 bases; bases with no gene match: 1. Germline lookup yields CDR1 LNHDA and CDR2 SQIVND (reference sequence). The CDR3 DNA reads TGTGCCAGTAGCACAGGGGGAGATACGCAGTATTTT. Translated: CASSTGGDTQYF.

The rearrangement joins TRBV10-3 to TRBJ1-6, with D perhaps TRBD1 (5 bases). Trimming pared 9 bases from V and 8 bases from J, leaving 14 bases between. The germline gives CDR1 ENHRY, CDR2 SYGVKD. This CDR3 contains 13 residues. CDR3 amino acids: CAISETGDSPLHF. In nucleotides, the CDR3 is TGTGCCATATCAGAAACGGGGGATTCACCCCTCCACTTT.

This chain links TRBV19 with TRBJ1-1; 8 bases fit TRBD1. The CDR3 length is 16 residues. V dropped 6 bases and J dropped 1; count of bases not matched to a gene: 10. CDR1 LNHDA and CDR2 SQIVND come from the germline V gene (reference sequence). The CDR3: CASSVLTGAQNTEAFF. As DNA, the CDR3 is TGTGCCAGTAGCGTATTGACAGGGGCTCAGAACACTGAAGCTTTCTTT.

This clone was recorded a few times. This chain joins TRBV6-5 and TRBJ1-2; D gene unclear. V gave up 6 bases and J gave up 3 bases, with 11 bases separating them. Per germline, CDR1 MNHEY and CDR2 SVGAGI. This CDR3 is built from 13 residues. CDR3 DNA sequence: TGTGCCAGCAGCGCGACTCAGCACTATGGCTACACCTTC. Encoded protein: CASSATQHYGYTF.

This clone was detected only once. This chain joins TRBV6-5 and TRBJ2-7, with 9 positions matching TRBD1. With V trimmed by 0 bases and J by 7 bases, 7 bases remained unmatched. The germline CDR1 and CDR2 sequences are MNHEY and SVGAGI. The CDR3 sequence is 15 residues long. The CDR3 is CASSYSGQGAGEQYF. The CDR3 DNA reads as TGTGCCAGCAGTTACTCGGGACAGGGAGCGGGAGAGCAGTACTTC.

This clone was observed once. The CDR3 here is CASSSGTLNTGELFF. CDR3 DNA sequence: TGTGCCAGCAGTTCCGGGACACTTAACACCGGGGAGCTGTTTTTT. This chain joins TRBV6-5 and TRBJ2-2; weak D call: TRBD1 (6 bases). CDR1 and CDR2 from the germline V gene are MNHEY and SVGAGI. V was pared by 4 bases and J by 2 bases, with 11 bases between. This CDR3 is built from 15 residues.

This chain connects TRBV19 to TRBJ1-1, with D perhaps TRBD1 (5 bases). V lost 5 bases and J 0 bases, leaving 10 bases between the germline ends. The CDR3 extends over 14 amino acids. Per the germline V gene, CDR1 is LNHDA and CDR2 is SQIVND (reference sequence). The CDR3 spells CASSPGWLNTEAFF. CDR3 nucleotides: TGTGCCAGTAGTCCAGGGTGGTTGAACACTGAAGCTTTCTTT.

In this sample, this clone turned up a few times. The V call is TRBV4-3, the J call TRBJ2-1; 7 nucleotides match TRBD2. This CDR3 is built from 13 residues. The J segment lost 9 bases and the V segment lost 1 base, leaving 3 bases of the junction unmatched. Per the germline V gene, CDR1 is LGHNA and CDR2 is YSLEER. CDR3 bases: TGCGCCAGCAGCCAAGGTATAGCGGGTGAGCAGTTCTTC. Protein product: CASSQGIAGEQFF.

The chain couples TRBV7-6 to TRBJ1-2, with D perhaps TRBD1 (5 bases). The CDR3 loop spans 14 amino acids. V lost 5 bases and J lost 1, with 11 bases in between. CDR1 SGHVS and CDR2 FNYEAQ come from the germline V gene. As DNA, the CDR3 is TGTGCCAGCAGCCCTGACAGTTATAACTATGGCTACACCTTC. Its translation: CASSPDSYNYGYTF.

The chain recombines TRBV6-5 with TRBJ2-3, with D maybe TRBD2 (5 bases). The ends were cut back, 6 bases at V and 3 bases at J, with 10 bases in the middle. This CDR3 spans 13 amino acids. From germline, CDR1 is MNHEY and CDR2 SVGAGI. The CDR3 region has the DNA TGTGCCAGCAGGAGGGCGGCGACAGATACGCAGTATTTT. It is translated as CASRRAATDTQYF.

This clone was counted only a few times. The rearrangement uses TRBV15 and TRBJ1-1; TRBD1 matches 7 bases. The CDR3 sequence is 15 residues long. Germline CDR1 LNHNV, CDR2 YYDKDF (reference sequence). V dropped 5 bases and J dropped 0; count of bases not matched to a gene: 6. CDR3: CATSGPGQLNTEAFF. In DNA form, the CDR3 reads TGTGCCACCAGCGGACCGGGACAGCTGAACACTGAAGCTTTCTTT.

This clone was seen a few times. The chain has TRBV6-1 and TRBJ1-5, with TRBD1 as a possible D gene (5 bases). Trimming took 2 bases from V and 6 from J, leaving 14 bases between them. The CDR3 is 15 amino acids. Germline CDR1 MNHNS, CDR2 SASEGT. This chain's CDR3 is CASSEILARGQPQHF. CDR3 DNA: TGTGCCAGCAGTGAAATTTTAGCTAGGGGTCAGCCCCAGCATTTT.

The gene calls are TRBV9 and TRBJ2-2; D ambiguous. V was cut by 0 bases and J by 0 bases, with 6 bases left in between. CDR3 size: 15 residues. The germline gives CDR1 SGDLS, CDR2 YYNGEE. CDR3 sequence (DNA): TGTGCCAGCAGCGTAGTGAGTTCGAACACCGGGGAGCTGTTTTTT. The encoded protein is CASSVVSSNTGELFF.

V is TRBV6-5 and J is TRBJ1-6, with D tentatively TRBD1 (5 bases). V was trimmed by 6 bases and J by 14 bases, leaving 20 bases between them. The CDR3 length is 14 residues. Germline V gene data show CDR1 as MNHEY and CDR2 as SVGAGI. The CDR3 sequence: CASSPGTASGALHF. The CDR3 bases are TGTGCCAGCAGCCCCGGGACGGCCAGCGGGGCCCTCCACTTT.

The rearrangement links TRBV19 to TRBJ2-7; 7 bases align to TRBD1. The CDR3 covers 17 residues. Germline V CDR1 and CDR2: LNHDA, SQIVND (reference sequence). The J segment lost 3 bases and the V segment lost 7 bases, leaving 18 bases of the junction unmatched. The DNA for the CDR3 is TGTGCCAGTAACCCCGGGACAGACCATCCCCCGGGCTACGAGCAGTACTTC. Translation: CASNPGTDHPPGYEQYF.

The V and J genes are TRBV7-5 and TRBJ2-7; TRBD1, as called in the table, went unchecked against the DNA. TRBV7-5 is flagged as a pseudogene. The CDR3 contains 17 residues. The CDR3 is CARSSSATQGRRYEQYF. CDR3 bases: TGTGCCAGAAGCTCCTCAGCGACACAGGGGAGGAGGTACGAGCAGTACTTC.

This clone has a handful of counts. The chain couples TRBV7-3 to TRBJ2-3, with a tentative D call TRBD2 (5 bases). The V end was cut by 2 bases, the J end by 6 bases, with 6 bases between. From germline, CDR1 is SGHTA and CDR2 FQGTGA. CDR3 size: 12 residues. The CDR3 sequence: CASSLGEDTQYF. The CDR3 DNA reads TGTGCCAGCAGCTTAGGGGAGGATACGCAGTATTTT. Combining the CDR3 with reference TRBV7-3 and TRBJ2-3 gives the whole variable domain GAGVSQTPSNKVTEKGKYVELRCDPISGHTALYWYRQSLGQGPEFLIYFQGTGAADDSGLPNDRFFAVRPEGSVSTLKIQRTERGDSAVYLCASSLGEDTQYFGPGTRLTVL.

CDR3 protein: CASSLASGGAIYEQYF. The CDR3 nucleotides read TGTGCCAGCAGCTTAGCTAGCGGGGGGGCGATCTACGAGCAGTACTTC. V and J are TRBV7-2 and TRBJ2-7, with 11 bases fitting TRBD2. CDR3 length: 16 residues. The V segment lost 0 bases and the J segment 3 bases; nucleotides outside the gene matches: 4. Germline V gene sequence: CDR1 SGHTA, CDR2 FQGNSA. The whole variable domain, remainder taken from reference TRBV7-2 and TRBJ2-7, is GAGVSQSPSNKVTEKGKDVELRCDPISGHTALYWYRQSLGQGLEFLIYFQGNSAPDKSGLPSDRFSAERTGGSVSTLTIQRTQQEDSAVYLCASSLASGGAIYEQYFGPGTRLTVT.